Listed below are T cell receptor beta chains from one sample, sequenced in a study of shared clonotypes between healthy human individuals. Using immunoSEQ multiplex PCR, the repertoire was profiled, and TCRdb retains in-frame clones only, with some absent. Here the sample spans 600,000 to 800,000 clones, roughly 72% being singletons. The sample comprised memory CD4+ T cells sorted from blood. The receptors come from a woman aged 25 to 39 in good health. Each CDR3 is given with its conserved first and last residue. D genes are given only for firm matches. The listing skips clone size in some rows; elsewhere it reads once, few, many or a size class.

v_call	d_call	j_call	clone_size	cdr3_aa	cdr3_nt
TRBV13	-	TRBJ2-3	-	CASSYKETSTDTQYF	TGTGCCAGCAGCTATAAGGAGACTAGCACAGATACGCAGTATTTT
TRBV18	TRBD1	TRBJ2-7	few	CASSSGQGNEQYF	TGTGCCAGCTCCTCAGGACAGGGGAACGAGCAGTACTTC
TRBV6-1	TRBD1	TRBJ1-1	-	CASSAGQGVTEAFF	TGTGCCAGCAGTGCGGGACAGGGGGTCACTGAAGCTTTCTTT
TRBV19	TRBD1	TRBJ2-2	many	CASTGDRGSGELFF	TGTGCCAGTACCGGGGACAGGGGTTCCGGGGAGCTGTTTTTT
TRBV5-1	-	TRBJ2-7	-	CASSLARRLVAGEQYF	TGCGCCAGCAGCTTGGCAAGGCGACTAGTGGCGGGGGAGCAGTACTTC
TRBV7-2	-	TRBJ1-6	-	CASTIGGQNSPLHF	TGTGCCAGCACTATAGGGGGACAAAATTCACCCCTCCACTTT
TRBV28	TRBD1	TRBJ2-7	-	CAGSSGQGGLPYEQYF	TGTGCCGGCTCCTCGGGACAGGGTGGTTTACCCTACGAGCAGTACTTC
TRBV7-9	-	TRBJ2-1	once	CASSLVGARSNEQFF	TGTGCCAGCAGCTTAGTGGGGGCACGGTCAAATGAGCAGTTCTTC
TRBV19	TRBD2	TRBJ2-1	-	CASRVAGGEEQFF	TGTGCCAGTAGAGTAGCGGGAGGGGAGGAGCAGTTCTTC
TRBV2	TRBD2	TRBJ2-3	-	CASRLATVQYF	TGTGCCAGCAGACTAGCGACAGTGCAGTATTTT
TRBV7-8	TRBD1	TRBJ1-6	-	CASSAGQGIANSPLHF	TGTGCCAGCAGCGCGGGACAGGGGATAGCGAATTCACCCCTCCACTTT
TRBV5-1	TRBD1	TRBJ1-2	-	CASSGQGAYGYTF	TGCGCCAGCAGCGGACAGGGTGCCTATGGCTACACCTTC
TRBV14	TRBD1	TRBJ1-5	-	CASSRGTEQPQHF	TGTGCCAGCAGCCGTGGGACAGAGCAGCCCCAGCATTTT
TRBV10-3	TRBD1	TRBJ2-1	-	CAIRDRALGEQFF	TGTGCCATCCGGGACAGGGCCCTCGGTGAGCAGTTCTTC
TRBV5-4	TRBD2	TRBJ2-1	-	CASSFSGTSGTSPYNEQFF	TGTGCCAGCAGCTTCTCCGGGACTAGCGGAACAAGCCCCTACAATGAGCAGTTCTTC
TRBV15	TRBD2	TRBJ2-1	-	CATSNRRTSFLNEQFF	TGTGCCACCTCTAATCGGAGGACTAGCTTCCTAAATGAGCAGTTCTTC
TRBV5-1	-	TRBJ2-2	-	CASSLGSTNTGELFF	TGCGCCAGCAGCTTGGGGTCCACGAACACCGGGGAGCTGTTTTTT
TRBV28	TRBD1	TRBJ2-1	-	CASSDLRGLRNEQFF	TGTGCCAGCAGCGATTTAAGGGGGCTCCGGAATGAGCAGTTCTTC
TRBV5-4	-	TRBJ2-5	-	CASSLVGSKETQYF	TGTGCCAGCAGCTTGGTCGGGAGTAAAGAGACCCAGTACTTC
TRBV6-1	-	TRBJ2-3	once	CASSALGGLSADTQYF	TGTGCCAGCAGTGCTTTGGGGGGCCTGAGTGCAGATACGCAGTATTTT
TRBV7-8	-	TRBJ2-7	-	CASSWDTFSYEQYF	TGTGCCAGCAGCTGGGACACCTTCTCCTACGAGCAGTACTTC
TRBV2	-	TRBJ1-2	few	CASTVHYGYTF	TGTGCCAGCACGGTGCATTATGGCTACACCTTC
TRBV15	-	TRBJ1-4	-	CATSRVGGYNEKLFF	TGTGCCACCAGCAGAGTAGGAGGTTATAATGAAAAACTGTTTTTT
TRBV7-9	-	TRBJ2-5	-	CASSLLRQVQETQYF	TGTGCCAGCAGCCTATTGAGACAGGTCCAAGAGACCCAGTACTTC
TRBV21-1	-	TRBJ2-1	-	CASSGGSDYNEQFF	TGTGCCAGCAGCGGCGGATCCGATTACAATGAGCAGTTCTTC
TRBV4-1	-	TRBJ2-7	-	CASSQDFRLGHRSYEQYF	TGCGCCAGCAGCCAAGATTTTCGGCTGGGACATCGCTCCTACGAGCAGTACTTC
TRBV5-1	-	TRBJ2-6	-	CASSPSTGSGANVLTF	TGCGCCAGCAGCCCTTCTACAGGTTCGGGGGCCAACGTCCTGACTTTC
TRBV2	-	TRBJ1-5	few	CASSYEGSSNQPQHF	TGTGCCAGCAGTTACGAGGGGAGTAGCAATCAGCCCCAGCATTTT
TRBV5-5	-	TRBJ2-3	-	CASSLVGGDSTDTQYF	TGTGCCAGCAGCTTGGTGGGCGGGGATAGCACAGATACGCAGTATTTT
TRBV5-1	-	TRBJ2-7	-	CASSSLGSSYEQYF	TGCGCCAGCAGCTCCTTGGGCAGCTCCTACGAGCAGTACTTC
TRBV7-9	-	TRBJ1-1	-	CASNFLGGTEAFF	TGTGCCAGCAACTTTCTAGGGGGGACTGAAGCTTTCTTT
TRBV5-1	TRBD1	TRBJ2-3	-	CASSLGTGGDTQYF	TGCGCCAGCAGCTTGGGGACAGGGGGCGATACGCAGTATTTT
TRBV9	-	TRBJ1-1	few	CASSVTVMNTEAFF	TGTGCCAGCAGCGTGACAGTTATGAACACTGAAGCTTTCTTT
TRBV5-1	-	TRBJ2-7	-	CASSLDLRVWEQYF	TGCGCCAGCAGCTTGGACCTCAGGGTCTGGGAGCAGTACTTC
TRBV25-1	TRBD2	TRBJ2-1	-	CASSEGGRNNEQFF	TGTGCCAGCAGTGAGGGCGGGAGGAACAATGAGCAGTTCTTC
TRBV4-1	-	TRBJ1-4	-	CASSYVGKNEKLFF	TGCGCCAGCAGCTACGTCGGAAAGAATGAAAAACTGTTTTTT
TRBV19	-	TRBJ1-5	-	CASSLGHSSNQPQHF	TGTGCCAGTAGTTTGGGACATAGTAGCAATCAGCCCCAGCATTTT
TRBV21-1	-	TRBJ1-6	-	CASSKATAGVNSPLHF	TGTGCCAGCAGCAAAGCAACAGCCGGTGTTAATTCACCCCTCCACTTT